The clone carrying this T cell receptor beta chain was counted many times. Its antigen is unidentified. In every case, the donor was a healthy Caucasian. cDNA carried unique molecular identifiers, and a universal primer site was added by template switching. MiXCR, applied by TCRdb to the 5' RACE reads, yields one record per CDR3 protein. Here the sample spans around 140,000 distinct CDR3 sequences, under 4.5% being singletons. This specimen comes from a study of identical twins. Study-level points and caveats: Within cord blood, abundant beta clonotypes carried fewer insertions, but memory repertoires showed no such trend. Interpretation of the results relied on cross-sectional statistical analysis and not on following the same donors.

This CDR3 is 18 amino acids long. V dropped 3 bases and J dropped 3; count of bases not matched to a gene: 13. Sequencing input: memory T cells sorted from blood. This clonotype originated in a man between 18 and 35 years old in good health. The chain couples TRBV12-3 or TRBV12-4 to TRBJ2-1, with 8 bases lining up with TRBD1. The CDR3 DNA reads TGTGCCAGCAGTTTGGGCAGGGGGCCCGGAGGCGTCTACAATGAGCAGTTCTTC. This gives the protein CASSLGRGPGGVYNEQFF.